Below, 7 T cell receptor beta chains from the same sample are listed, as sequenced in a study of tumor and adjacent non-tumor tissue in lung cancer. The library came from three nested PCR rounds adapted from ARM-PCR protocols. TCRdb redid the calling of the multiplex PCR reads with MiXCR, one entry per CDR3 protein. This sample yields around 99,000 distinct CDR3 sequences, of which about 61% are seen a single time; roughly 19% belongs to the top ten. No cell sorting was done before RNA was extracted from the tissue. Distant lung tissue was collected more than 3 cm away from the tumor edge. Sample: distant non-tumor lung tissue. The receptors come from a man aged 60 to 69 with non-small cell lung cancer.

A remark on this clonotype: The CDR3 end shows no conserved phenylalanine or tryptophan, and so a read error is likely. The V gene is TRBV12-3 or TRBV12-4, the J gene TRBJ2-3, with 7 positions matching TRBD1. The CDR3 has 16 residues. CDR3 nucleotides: TGTGCCAGCAGTTTGGGGGACAGCCTCAGCACATATACGCAGTATTAT. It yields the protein CASSLGDSLSTYTQYY.

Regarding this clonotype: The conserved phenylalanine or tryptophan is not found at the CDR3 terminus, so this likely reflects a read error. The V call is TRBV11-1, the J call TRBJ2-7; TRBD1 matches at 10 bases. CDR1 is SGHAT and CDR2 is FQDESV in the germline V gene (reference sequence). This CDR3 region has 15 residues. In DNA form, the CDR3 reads TGTGTCAGTAGCACCGCGGGACAGGGGCGTTACGAGCAGTACCTC. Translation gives CVSSTAGQGRYEQYL.

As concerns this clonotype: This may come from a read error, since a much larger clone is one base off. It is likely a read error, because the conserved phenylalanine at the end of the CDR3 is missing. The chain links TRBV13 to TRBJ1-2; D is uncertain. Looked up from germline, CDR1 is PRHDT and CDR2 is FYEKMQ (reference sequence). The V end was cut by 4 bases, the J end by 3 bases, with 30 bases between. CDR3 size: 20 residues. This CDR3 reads CASSSGPFRAAVAPHYGYTS. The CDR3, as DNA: TGTGCCAGCAGCTCCGGGCCTTTTAGGGCAGCCGTTGCCCCCCACTATGGCTACACCTCC.

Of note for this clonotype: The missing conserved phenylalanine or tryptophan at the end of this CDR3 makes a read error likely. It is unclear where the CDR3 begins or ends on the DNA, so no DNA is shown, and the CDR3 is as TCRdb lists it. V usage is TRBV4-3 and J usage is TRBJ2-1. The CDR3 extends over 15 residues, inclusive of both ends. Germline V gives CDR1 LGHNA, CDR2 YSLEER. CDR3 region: CASSQGSTIYNERFI.

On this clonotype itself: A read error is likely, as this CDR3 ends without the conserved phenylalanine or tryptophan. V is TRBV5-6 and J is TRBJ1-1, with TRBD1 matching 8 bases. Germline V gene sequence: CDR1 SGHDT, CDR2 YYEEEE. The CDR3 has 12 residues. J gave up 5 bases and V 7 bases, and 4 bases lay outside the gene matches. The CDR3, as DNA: TGTGCCAGCGGCCGACAGGGGACTGAAGCTTTCTAT. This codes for CASGRQGTEAFY.

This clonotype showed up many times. CDR3 protein: CASSLDRLAKNIQYF. DNA for the CDR3: TGCGCCAGCAGCTTAGACCGGCTAGCCAAAAACATTCAGTACTTC. The V call is TRBV5-1, the J call TRBJ2-4; D is unclear. The V gene lost 2 bases and the J gene lost 0 bases, with 9 bases spanning the gap. Germline CDR1 and CDR2: SGHRS and YFSETQ. The CDR3 has 15 residues.

The chain's CDR3 is CASTGATETGNTIYF. CDR3 nucleotides: TGTGCCAGCACCGGAGCGACAGAAACAGGAAACACCATATATTTT. The chain has TRBV5-8 and TRBJ1-3, with D perhaps matching TRBD1 (5 bases). V dropped 6 bases and J dropped 4 bases, with 17 bases sitting between them. Germline values: CDR1 SGHTS, CDR2 YDEGEE. The CDR3 runs to 15 residues.